This TCR beta chain was retrieved from a study of CD8+ T cells in alopecia areata. About the research overall: The drug, oral tofacitinib, was given to treated patients at 5 to 10 mg twice daily. The percentage of affected scalp area served as the score of severity for treated patients.

Investigators isolated RNA and reverse transcribed it into cDNA to act as the sequencing template. Clones were sequenced by immunoSEQ multiplex PCR, and TCRdb holds only the in-frame ones, with some missing. The table has 90,000 to 120,000 clones, 84% seen once. In its sample, this clone was seen once. Its specificity is not known. Broader study findings: Clonality in lesional scalp, especially alopecia totalis/universalis, exceeded that of normal scalp. Baseline CD8+ expansion's link to response remains uncertain, as there was one nonresponder.

CDR3 length: 16 residues. Trimming left V 6 bases short and J 0 bases short, with 15 bases between. The germline V gene encodes CDR1 MNHNY and CDR2 SVGAGI (reference sequence). Regarding treatment: oral pan-JAK inhibitor, 5-10 mg twice daily. The source material was CD8+ T cells sorted from blood, sampled at week 24, from a patient treated with tofacitinib. The origin of this receptor is a human donor with alopecia areata. The genes are TRBV6-6 and TRBJ2-4; D assignment may be TRBD1 or TRBD2 (5 bases each). CDR3 in amino acids: CASSLGWDGAKNIQYF. The CDR3 nucleotides are TGTGCCAGCAGCCTTGGTTGGGACGGAGCCAAAAACATTCAGTACTTC.